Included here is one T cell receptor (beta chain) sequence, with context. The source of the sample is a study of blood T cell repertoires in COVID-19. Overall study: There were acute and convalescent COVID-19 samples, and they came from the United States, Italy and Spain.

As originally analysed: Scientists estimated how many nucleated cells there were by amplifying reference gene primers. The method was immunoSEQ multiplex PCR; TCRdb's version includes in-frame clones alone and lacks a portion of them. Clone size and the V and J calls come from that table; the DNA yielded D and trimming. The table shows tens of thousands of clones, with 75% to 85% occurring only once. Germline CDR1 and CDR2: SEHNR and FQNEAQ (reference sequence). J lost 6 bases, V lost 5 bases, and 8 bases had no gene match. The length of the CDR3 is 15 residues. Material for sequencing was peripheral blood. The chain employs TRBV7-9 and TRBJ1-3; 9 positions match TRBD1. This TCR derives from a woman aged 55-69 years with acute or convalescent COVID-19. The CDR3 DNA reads TGTGCCAGCAGCCGCACAGGGGGCGCCGAAAACACCATATATTTT. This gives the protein CASSRTGGAENTIYF.